What follows describes a single T cell receptor beta chain. The treatment was: preoperative locoregional IRX-2 cytokine immunotherapy. Samples came from a phase Ib trial of preoperative locoregional IRX-2 cytokine immunotherapy. This sample was included in a study of preoperative IRX-2 immunotherapy in early breast cancer. The ends lost 1 base at V and 6 bases at J; junction bases unmatched: 6. CDR1 and CDR2 (germline): SGHDN, FVKESK. The CDR3 has 15 residues. TCRdb keeps only in-frame clones here, not all; method: immunoSEQ multiplex PCR. The table shows 40,000 to 45,000 clones, with 77% occurring only once.

Specimen: tumor tissue, collected after IRX-2 immunotherapy. The chain uses TRBV14 and TRBJ2-3; 8 bases line up with TRBD1. This TCR was recovered from a human donor with breast cancer. DNA for the CDR3: TGTGCCAGCAGCCAAGGGGGGACAGGATACGATACGCAGTATTTT. It yields the protein CASSQGGTGYDTQYF.